This T cell receptor beta chain was identified in a study of blood T cells in healthy people across ages. A second PCR, run for about 7 to 12 cycles, used a sample-barcoded 5' primer plus a J-beta primer mix. Using its own MiXCR run on the 5' RACE reads, TCRdb lists one record per CDR3 protein. This table has about 580,000 distinct CDR3 sequences, 40% to 50% appearing once. Looked up from germline, CDR1 is MGHDK and CDR2 is SYGVNS. This CDR3 is 12 amino acids long. The V end was cut by 9 bases, the J end by 0 bases, with 9 bases between. The chain couples TRBV25-1 to TRBJ2-7, with D unresolved. The TCR was taken from an elderly man in good health. The sequenced material came from blood. The CDR3 DNA reads TGTGCCAGTAACATGGGCTCCTACGAGCAGTACTTC. Protein: CASNMGSYEQYF.